The sequence of this T cell receptor (beta chain) was determined in a study of blood T cells in healthy people across ages (dated by TCRdb to the mid-2010s). As for the study more broadly: In model experiments, template switching captured roughly one uniquely barcoded TCR beta cDNA molecule for every two T cells. To track age-related changes in TCR beta repertoire diversity, the study relied on deep sequencing normalized with unique cDNA molecular identifiers. The donors were split into four age groups: young (average around 17 years), middle-aged (over 35), aged (about 56) and long-lived (approximately 80). Donors of different ages were randomly distributed across sequencing lanes to avoid experimental bias. Two additional independent replicas of 1 million unique cDNA reads from the same blood draw were analyzed for two donors (one aged 18 to 30 and one aged 80 or older). General findings and caveats noted by the study authors: As age increased, observed TCR beta diversity per million T cells dropped in a roughly linear way, and a significant reduction was already evident by age roughly 40. A strong correlation was found between observed TCR beta diversity and the percentage of naive T cells measured by flow cytometry. Donor CMV infection status was unknown, potentially confounding age-related changes in expanded clonotypes. Because profiling used bulk unsorted PBMCs, naive and antigen-experienced compartments could not be compared conclusively. Estimates of total diversity from one million sequenced T cells were regarded as lower bounds and underestimates. Compared with the aged group, more naive CD4+ T cells, fewer expanded clones and increased TCR diversity were shown by the long-lived group, suggesting age selection.

Regarding this clonotype: Its antigen target is currently unknown. No base-level quality is on record; no much larger clone is a single base apart.

Libraries came from 5' RACE. The listed sequencing device is Illumina HiSeq 2500. The second PCR ran for roughly 7 to 11 cycles and used a J-beta primer mix along with a sample-barcoded 5' primer. Each TCR beta cDNA molecule received a unique molecular identifier from a template-switch 5' adaptor carrying 12 random nucleotides. Each sample yielded at least 3 million CDR3-containing paired-end reads. The Mint cDNA synthesis kit, primed by a TRBC-specific oligonucleotide, was used to synthesize first-strand cDNA from all RNA. After uracil-DNA glycosylase treatment, a first 18-cycle PCR used universal primers M1SS and BC2_uni_R on all cDNA. The published analysis was carried out like this. For normalization, 1 million high-quality reads, each with a distinct molecular identifier, were randomly selected from each sample. Reads sharing molecular identifiers were discarded rather than binned into consensus sequences. MiTCR, with a Q25 quality threshold and the strictest error-elimination algorithm, was used for CDR3 identification, clonotype clustering and error correction. A nonparametric unseen species model with Euler transformation was used to estimate lower-bound total TCR beta diversity. In-frame beta chains were kept once TCRdb had trimmed the public reads at Q25 with fastp and called clones with MiXCR. Rows with one shared CDR3 protein collapse into an entry with the most common genes and DNA. These V and J calls are TCRdb output, not the study's own analysis. The sample records about 760,000 distinct CDR3 sequences, around three fifths of which are singletons. Together, the top ten hold roughly 25% of the sample.

V is cut by 2 bases and J by 5 bases, and the space between the germline ends is 13 bases. CDR1 and CDR2, per the germline V gene (reference sequence), are SEHNR and FQNEAQ. The CDR3 spans 15 residues, from the cysteine through the phenylalanine. Just the 45-base CDR3 DNA is kept, in frame starting at base 1. The donors were roughly 40 Caucasian individuals from Russia, aged roughly 6 to 90 years, who were systemically healthy. Ten milliliters of peripheral blood were drawn from each donor into EDTA-treated Vacutainer tubes. Ficoll-Paque density-gradient centrifugation was used to isolate PBMCs, with at least 7 million per sample. Total RNA was extracted from PBMCs with Trizol reagent, with at least 5.5 micrograms obtained per sample. For every donor, an aliquot of PBMCs went through flow cytometry to measure the percentages of naive CD45RAhigh/CD27high T cells.

This receptor chain uses TRBV7-9 and TRBJ1-5, with no confident D gene call. The source of this sequence is a man aged 40-49 years in good health. The specimen was blood. DNA sequence: TGTGCCAGCAGCTTACTGACGAGGATTTATCAGCCCCAGCATTTT. This is translated as CASSLLTRIYQPQHF.